This record looks at one T cell receptor beta chain sequence and its context. Its antigen is unidentified. The data belong to a study of regulatory T cells in long-lasting Graves disease. This CDR3 spans 11 amino acids. The V end lost 5 bases, the J end lost 7 bases, and 9 bases lay between the germline ends. CDR1 LGHNT and CDR2 FRNRAP come from the germline V gene. The time point denotes: newly diagnosed GD, antithyroid drugs for less than 3 months. PBMCs provided the RNA from which the TCR library was made. Broader study findings: Having only a small sample size may have limited accuracy. Sharing of public clonotypes was greater in persistent patients (around 3,000) than in new patients (around 1,000). TRBV28 was favored in persistent disease, as were TRBJ1-2 and TRBJ2-5. Analysis covered peripheral blood alone, not thyroid tissue.

Arm-PCR of CDR3 regions and iRepertoire HTBI primers were used to build TCR beta libraries. TCRdb processed the multiplex PCR reads anew with MiXCR; each CDR3 protein has one entry. The sample has 350,000 to 400,000 distinct CDR3 sequences; less than 20% are singletons. The chain combines TRBV12-5 with TRBJ2-7, with D tentatively TRBD2 (5 bases). The sample consisted of peripheral blood mononuclear cells (PBMCs), taken at new diagnosis, from a patient treated with antithyroid drugs. This clonotype was obtained from a female donor with Graves disease. CDR3 nucleotide sequence: TGTGCTAGTGGTCCCGGACTGGAGCAGTACTTC. Amino acids: CASGPGLEQYF.